This note documents a single TCR beta chain sequence. The data originate from a study of blood T cell repertoires in COVID-19. Study context: Specimens from acute and convalescent COVID-19 originated in the United States, Italy and Spain. In each case, the material was cDNA or gDNA derived from T cells, B-cell-depleted T cells, or PBMCs.

Per the germline V gene, CDR1 is MGHRA and CDR2 is YSYEKL. The CDR3 is 16 amino acids. V was clipped by 0 bases and J by 3 bases; unmatched bases: 5. Authors' methods: Amplification with reference gene primers provided the estimates of nucleated cell counts. The data were produced by immunoSEQ multiplex PCR, yet TCRdb's version contains in-frame clones alone and is incomplete. V and J calls and clone size follow that table, whereas D and trimming were derived from the DNA. The repertoire holds approximately 300,000 clones, roughly 90% seen once, with 3% to 4% in the top ten. Sample: peripheral blood. The sequence came from a woman aged 45-60 years with active or convalescent COVID-19. The V call is TRBV4-1, the J call TRBJ2-7; 10 bases agree with TRBD2. CDR3 DNA: TGCGCCAGCAGCCAAGATACTAGCGGGAACCTCTACGAGCAGTACTTC. Amino acids: CASSQDTSGNLYEQYF.